A selection of T cell receptor beta chains follows, all from one sample in a study of T cells in Graves' hyperthyroidism and ophthalmopathy. TCRdb used MiXCR to reprocess the multiplex PCR reads, holding one entry per CDR3 protein. The sample yields approximately 600,000 distinct CDR3 sequences, approximately 15% seen once. Material for sequencing was blood. Receptors were obtained from a woman between 40 and 50 years old with Graves' ophthalmopathy. Each CDR3 is given with its conserved first and last residue. D genes are given only for firm matches. Clone size is shown for a subset of rows, as once, few, many or a class of expanded clone.

>TRBV11-2|-|-|TRBJ1-1
TGTGCCAGCTTACTGAGAGGGCAGATGGTTCTTATGAACACTGAAGCTTTCTTT
CASLLRGQMVLMNTEAFF
>TRBV20-1|-|TRBD1|TRBJ2-7
TGCAGTGCCTTCGGGACAGGGGGCTACGAGCAGTACTTC
CSAFGTGGYEQYF
>TRBV6-5|many|-|TRBJ2-7
TGTGCCAGCAGTTACTCGGAGACAAACTACGAGCAGTACTTC
CASSYSETNYEQYF
>TRBV12-3/TRBV12-4|many|TRBD1|TRBJ2-2
TGTGCCAGCAGGGGACAGGGAGTAGGGGAGCTGTTTTTT
CASRGQGVGELFF
>TRBV20-1|many|TRBD1|TRBJ1-2
TGCAGTGCTAGACCACAGGGGCACTATGGCTACACCTTC
CSARPQGHYGYTF
>TRBV30|-|TRBD2|TRBJ2-3
TGTGCCTGGAGTGCATCGACTAGCGGTCCTACAGATACGCAGTATTTT
CAWSASTSGPTDTQYF
>TRBV5-1|many|-|TRBJ1-1
TGCGCCAGCAGCCTGCGGTCGGAGGGGTCCACTGAAGCTTTCTTT
CASSLRSEGSTEAFF
>TRBV4-1|many|-|TRBJ1-1
TGCGCCAGCAGCCAATTCCTACTCGGGGGGACTGAAGCTTTCTTT
CASSQFLLGGTEAFF
>TRBV6-1|many|-|TRBJ1-1
TGTGCCAGCAGCTCCGACATGAACACTGAAGCTTTCTTT
CASSSDMNTEAFF
>TRBV20-1|many|-|TRBJ1-1
TGCAGTGTAAAAGGACCGATGAACACTGAAGCTTTCTTT
CSVKGPMNTEAFF
>TRBV11-2|-|TRBD2|TRBJ2-7
TGTGCCAGCAGCTTAGGCATTAGCGGGAGGATCGACGAGCAGTACTTC
CASSLGISGRIDEQYF
>TRBV29-1|many|-|TRBJ2-5
TGCAGCGTTGAAGATGGGAAAGAGACCCAGTACTTC
CSVEDGKETQYF
>TRBV24-1|many|-|TRBJ1-1
TGTGCCAGGGAGGTCCCGGGACACATGAACACTGAAGCTTTCTTT
CAREVPGHMNTEAFF
>TRBV5-6|-|TRBD1|TRBJ1-4
TGTGCCAGCAGCTTGTGGGGGCAGGGGGATAATGAAAAACTGTTTTTT
CASSLWGQGDNEKLFF
>TRBV6-2/TRBV6-3|-|-|TRBJ1-1
TGTGCCAGCAGTTACGCCGGCAGACATATGAACACTGAAGCTTTCTTT
CASSYAGRHMNTEAFF
>TRBV5-1|few|TRBD2|TRBJ2-5
TGCGCCAGCAGCCCGCCCGGGGAGGGGTCACCGACCCAGTACTTC
CASSPPGEGSPTQYF
>TRBV11-2|many|-|TRBJ2-7
TGTGCCAGCAGCCACAGGGCCATTGGCTACGAGCAGTACTTC
CASSHRAIGYEQYF
>TRBV27|many|TRBD2|TRBJ2-7
TGTGCCAGCAGTTACCTAGCGGGAGAGTGGTACGAGCAGTACTTC
CASSYLAGEWYEQYF
>TRBV20-1|many|TRBD1|TRBJ1-1
TGCAGTGCTAGGCACAGGGGAAACACTGAAGCTTTCTTT
CSARHRGNTEAFF
>TRBV7-2|-|-|TRBJ1-6
TGTGCCAGCAGCTTAGCGCATCAGACCCAATCTAATTCACCCCTCCACTTT
CASSLAHQTQSNSPLHF
>TRBV11-1|few|-|TRBJ2-7
TGTGCCAGCAGTCCTATCCTACGAGAATACCCCTACGAGCAGTACTTC
CASSPILREYPYEQYF
>TRBV11-2|many|TRBD1|TRBJ1-1
TGTGCCAGCAGCTCTCAACAGCGGACAGGGGGTACTGAAGCTTTCTTT
CASSSQQRTGGTEAFF
>TRBV7-6|many|TRBD1|TRBJ1-1
TGTGCCAGCAGCGCCAGGGGGCGCGAAACTGAAGCTTTCTTT
CASSARGRETEAFF
>TRBV20-1|few|-|TRBJ1-1
TGCAGTGCCCTTCACGGGATGAACACTGAAGCTTTCTTT
CSALHGMNTEAFF
>TRBV2|many|-|TRBJ1-1
TGTGCCAGCACCCTGGCGGTGGGATTGAACACTGAAGCTTTCTTT
CASTLAVGLNTEAFF
>TRBV12-3/TRBV12-4|many|-|TRBJ2-5
TGTGCCAGCAGTACCCAGCGTTCCCAAGAGACCCAGTACTTC
CASSTQRSQETQYF
>TRBV27|many|-|TRBJ2-7
TGTGCCAGCAGCCTCGCACCCAGAATTCCTGAGCAGTACTTC
CASSLAPRIPEQYF
>TRBV2|many|TRBD1|TRBJ2-7
TGTGCCAGCAGTACAGGGGTTCCGGGAGAGCAGTACTTC
CASSTGVPGEQYF
>TRBV29-1|-|TRBD1|TRBJ2-7
TGCAGCGTTGAAGATGTAGGACAGGGTGGGTACGAGCAGTACTTC
CSVEDVGQGGYEQYF
>TRBV28|many|-|TRBJ2-7
TGTGCCAGCAGTTTCCAGAAATACGAGCAGTACTTC
CASSFQKYEQYF
>TRBV6-2/TRBV6-3|-|-|TRBJ2-7
TGTGCCAGCGGAGGACAAGACCTCTACGAGCAGTACTTC
CASGGQDLYEQYF
>TRBV30|many|TRBD2|TRBJ2-2
TGTGCCTGGAGTACTAGCGGGAGGGCCTACACCGGGGAGCTGTTTTTT
CAWSTSGRAYTGELFF
>TRBV6-1|few|TRBD2|TRBJ2-7
TGTGCCAGCAGTGCGGCGGGGGGGGTTAGAGCCTACGAGCAGTACTTC
CASSAAGGVRAYEQYF
>TRBV9|few|TRBD1|TRBJ1-5
TGTGCCAGCAGAGGACCCCAGGGGGGGGACAGTCAGCCCCAGCATTTT
CASRGPQGGDSQPQHF
>TRBV6-2/TRBV6-3|-|-|TRBJ2-7
TGTGCCAGCAGTTACTTGGACGGACCCTACGAGCAGTACTTC
CASSYLDGPYEQYF
>TRBV7-8|many|TRBD2|TRBJ2-5
TGTGCCAGCAGCCCTGGCCGACTAGCGGGTCTCCGTGACCAGTACTTC
CASSPGRLAGLRDQYF
>TRBV15|few|-|TRBJ1-5
TGTGCCACCAGCAGGCCCCGCAGGGTTGACCGTTTCAATCAGCCCCAGCATTTT
CATSRPRRVDRFNQPQHF
>TRBV20-1|-|-|TRBJ1-5
TGCAGTGCTAGAGATCGCCTCGTTAATCAGCCCCAGCATTTT
CSARDRLVNQPQHF
>TRBV12-3/TRBV12-4|-|TRBD1|TRBJ1-5
TGTGCCAGCAGTCAACAGGGGGCGGAACAGCCCCAGCATTTT
CASSQQGAEQPQHF
>TRBV27|-|-|TRBJ2-7
TGTGCCAGCAGCCCCGTAGGGGGGAGGCGGTCCTACGAGCAGTACTTC
CASSPVGGRRSYEQYF
>TRBV20-1|many|-|TRBJ2-7
TGCAGTGCTCCTAGTGGCTACGAGCAGTACTTC
CSAPSGYEQYF
>TRBV12-3/TRBV12-4|many|-|TRBJ1-2
TGTGCCAGCAGTTTCGTAGGTCAGCCGGATGGCTACACCTTC
CASSFVGQPDGYTF
>TRBV20-1|many|-|TRBJ2-7
TGCAGTGCCTGGGACATCCGCGAGCAGTACTTC
CSAWDIREQYF